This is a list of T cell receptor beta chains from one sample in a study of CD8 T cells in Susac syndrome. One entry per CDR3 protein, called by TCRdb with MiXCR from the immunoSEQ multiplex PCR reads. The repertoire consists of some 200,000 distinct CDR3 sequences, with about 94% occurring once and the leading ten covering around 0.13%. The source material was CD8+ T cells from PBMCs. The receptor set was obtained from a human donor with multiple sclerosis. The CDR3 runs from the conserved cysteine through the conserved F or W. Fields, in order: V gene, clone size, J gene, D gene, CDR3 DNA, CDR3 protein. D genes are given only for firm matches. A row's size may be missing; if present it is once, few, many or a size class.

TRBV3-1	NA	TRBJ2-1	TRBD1	TGTGCCAGCAGCCTCCCGACAGGGACCTACAATGAGCAGTTCTTC	CASSLPTGTYNEQFF
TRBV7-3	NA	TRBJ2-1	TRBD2	TGTGCCAGCAGCGCATCGGCGGGGGGAGGAAATGAGCAGTTCTTC	CASSASAGGGNEQFF
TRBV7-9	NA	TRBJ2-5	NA	TGTGCCAGCAGCACTCGTCTGCGGCAGCAAGAGACCCAGTACTTC	CASSTRLRQQETQYF
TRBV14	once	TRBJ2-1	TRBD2	TGTGCCAGCAGCCCCTGGACTAGCGGGTGGGGAGATGAGCAGTTCTTC	CASSPWTSGWGDEQFF
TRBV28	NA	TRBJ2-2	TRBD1	TGTGCCAGCAGCACGGGACAGGCGAACACCGGGGAGCTGTTTTTT	CASSTGQANTGELFF
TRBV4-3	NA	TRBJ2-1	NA	TGCGCCAGCAGCCAAGAAGGGGACTACAATGAGCAGTTCTTC	CASSQEGDYNEQFF
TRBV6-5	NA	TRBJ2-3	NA	TGTGCCAGCACCTTGGGACCTCAGGGGCCCCAGTATTTT	CASTLGPQGPQYF
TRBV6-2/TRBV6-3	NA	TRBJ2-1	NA	TGTGCCAGCAGTTACTCCATCGGCTGGGATGAGCAGTTCTTC	CASSYSIGWDEQFF
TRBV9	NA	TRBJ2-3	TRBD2	TGTGCCAGCAGCGTAGGGCCGGGGGGACCTAGCACAGATACGCAGTATTTT	CASSVGPGGPSTDTQYF
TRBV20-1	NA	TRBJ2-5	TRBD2	TGCAGTGCTAGAGATCGGGAGATTATAGCGGGATTGGAGACCCAGTACTTC	CSARDREIIAGLETQYF
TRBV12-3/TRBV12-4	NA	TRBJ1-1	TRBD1	TGTGCCAGCAGCTCGGACAGGGTAGAAGCTTTCTTT	CASSSDRVEAFF
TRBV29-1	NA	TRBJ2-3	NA	TGCAGCGTTGCTGACGACAGCACAGATACGCAGTATTTT	CSVADDSTDTQYF
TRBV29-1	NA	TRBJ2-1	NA	TGCAGCGTTGAAGGGACTGACGAATCCTACAATGAGCAGTTCTTC	CSVEGTDESYNEQFF
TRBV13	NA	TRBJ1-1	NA	TGTGCCAGCAGCCCACCCATTGGGACTGAGATGAACACTGAAGCTTTCTTT	CASSPPIGTEMNTEAFF
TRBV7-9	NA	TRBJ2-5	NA	TGTGCCAGCAGCTTAGCGGTGGGCCCTCAAGAGACCCAGTACTTC	CASSLAVGPQETQYF
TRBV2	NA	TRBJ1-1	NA	TGTGCCAGCAGTGAATCAGGGGCTAGGACTGAAGCTTTCTTT	CASSESGARTEAFF
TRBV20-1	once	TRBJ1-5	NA	TGCAGTGCTAGAGATGCCCAGTGGTCGCAGCATTTT	CSARDAQWSQHF
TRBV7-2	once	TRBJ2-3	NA	TGTGCCAGCAGCTTGAGATCGGGGAGAGGCACAGATACGCAGTATTTT	CASSLRSGRGTDTQYF
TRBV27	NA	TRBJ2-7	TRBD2	TGTGCCAGCAGTTTAGCGGGAGTTTCCGAGCAGTACTTC	CASSLAGVSEQYF
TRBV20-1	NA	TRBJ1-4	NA	TGCAGTGCTAGAGATCCGAGTTCGGGCTTGAGCAATGAAAAACTGTTTTTT	CSARDPSSGLSNEKLFF
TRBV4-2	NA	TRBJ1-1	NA	TGTGCCAGCACCCCAGGGAGCCGAGGGGACACTGAAGCTTTCTTT	CASTPGSRGDTEAFF
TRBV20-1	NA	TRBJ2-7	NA	TGCAGTGCTAGAGTGGGGGGGCAGCCGTCCTACGAGCAGTACTTC	CSARVGGQPSYEQYF
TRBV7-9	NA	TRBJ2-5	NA	TGTGCCAGCAGCCCCGGGACTGCCCGGGGGGAGACCCAGTACTTC	CASSPGTARGETQYF
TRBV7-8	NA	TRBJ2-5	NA	TGTGCCAGCAGCCCCAGCGAAGGGCAAGAGACCCAGTACTTC	CASSPSEGQETQYF
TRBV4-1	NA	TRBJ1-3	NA	TGCGCCAGCAGCCACACTACAGGGCTAGTCGGAAACACCATATATTTT	CASSHTTGLVGNTIYF
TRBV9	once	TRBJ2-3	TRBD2	TGTGCCAGCAGCGAGGATGCGGGGGGCAATACGCAGTATTTT	CASSEDAGGNTQYF
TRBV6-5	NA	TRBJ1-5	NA	TGTGCCAGCAGTCCCCAAAAGAGGCAGCCCCAGCATTTT	CASSPQKRQPQHF
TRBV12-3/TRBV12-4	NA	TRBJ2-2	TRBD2	TGTGCCAGCAGTTCAACGGGGGGGCCCACCGGGGAGCTGTTTTTT	CASSSTGGPTGELFF
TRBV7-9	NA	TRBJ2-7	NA	TGTGCCAGCATGGAGCGGGACAACTACGAGCAGTACTTC	CASMERDNYEQYF
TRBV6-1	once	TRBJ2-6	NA	TGTGCCAGCAGTGAACAGGGCTCTGGGGCCAACGTCCTGACTTTC	CASSEQGSGANVLTF
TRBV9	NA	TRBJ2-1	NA	TGTGCCAGCAGCGTAGTCGGGGAATCATACTACAATGAGCAGTTCTTC	CASSVVGESYYNEQFF
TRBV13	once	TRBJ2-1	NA	TGTGCCAGCAGCCTCCGGGGGAGGCCGGTGGGGCAGTTCTTC	CASSLRGRPVGQFF
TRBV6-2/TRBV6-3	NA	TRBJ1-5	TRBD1	TGTGCCAGCAGCTCCGACAGGGACCAAAATCAGCCCCAGCATTTT	CASSSDRDQNQPQHF
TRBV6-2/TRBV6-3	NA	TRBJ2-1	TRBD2	TGTGCCAGCAGTCCCGCGAGCGGGAGAATCAATGAGCAGTTCTTC	CASSPASGRINEQFF
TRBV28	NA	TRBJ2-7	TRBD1	TGTGCCAGCAGTTTATATGACAGGGGGCTGGACGAGCAGTACTTC	CASSLYDRGLDEQYF
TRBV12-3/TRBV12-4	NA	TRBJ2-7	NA	TGTGCCAGCAACCTAGAGGGTCCGGTGGGTCAGCCCTACGAGCAGTACTTC	CASNLEGPVGQPYEQYF
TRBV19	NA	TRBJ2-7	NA	TGTGCCAGTAGTGCTGATGGGGAATGGGACGAGCAGTACTTC	CASSADGEWDEQYF
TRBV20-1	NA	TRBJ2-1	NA	TGCAGTGCTAGAGACCGCTTACCCACCAGGGTTTTCTACAATGAGCAGTTCTTC	CSARDRLPTRVFYNEQFF
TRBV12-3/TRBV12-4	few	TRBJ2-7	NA	TGTGCCAGCAGTGCTTTCTCCTACGAGCAGTACTTC	CASSAFSYEQYF
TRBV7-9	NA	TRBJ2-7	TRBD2	TGTGCCAGCAGCGAAGGACTAGTGGCCTACGAGCAGTACTTC	CASSEGLVAYEQYF
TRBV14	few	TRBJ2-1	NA	TGTGCCAGCAGCCGAGGTACGGTCTCCTACAATGAGCAGTTCTTC	CASSRGTVSYNEQFF
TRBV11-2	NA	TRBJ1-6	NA	TGTGCCAGCAGCTTAGAGTTTGGGATTGGCACTTATTCACCCCTCCACTTT	CASSLEFGIGTYSPLHF
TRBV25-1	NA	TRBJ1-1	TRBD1	TGTGCCAGCAGTGATCCGACAGGGGGCATCGCTGAAGCTTTCTTT	CASSDPTGGIAEAFF
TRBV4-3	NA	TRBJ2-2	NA	TGCGCCAGCAGCCAAGATCCCTACTACACCGGGGAGCTGTTTTTT	CASSQDPYYTGELFF
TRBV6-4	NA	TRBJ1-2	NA	TGTGCCAGCAGTGATGGGAACTATGGCTACACCTTC	CASSDGNYGYTF
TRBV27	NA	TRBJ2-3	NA	TGTGCCAGCAAGGGGGGGCCGGGCACAGATACGCAGTATTTT	CASKGGPGTDTQYF
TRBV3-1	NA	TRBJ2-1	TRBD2	TGTGCCAGCAGCCCCCCCCTTAGCGGGGGGCTCCACAATGAGCAGTTCTTC	CASSPPLSGGLHNEQFF
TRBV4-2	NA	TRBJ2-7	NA	TGTGCCAGCAGCCAAGAACTAGTGGTGGGCGAGCAGTACTTC	CASSQELVVGEQYF
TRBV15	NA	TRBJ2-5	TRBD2	TGTGCCACCAGCAGATATGCGCTAGCGGGAGGGGGGGAGGAGACCCAGTACTTC	CATSRYALAGGGEETQYF
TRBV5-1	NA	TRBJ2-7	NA	TGCGCCAGCAGAACGGAAGTGGGTCCTCCCGAGCAGTACTTC	CASRTEVGPPEQYF
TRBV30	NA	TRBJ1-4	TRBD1	TGTGCCTGGACCCCGGGACAGGGACATGAAAAACTGTTTTTT	CAWTPGQGHEKLFF
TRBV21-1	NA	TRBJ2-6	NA	TGTGCCAGCAGCAAGGAGACTGGGTCCGGGGCCAACGTCCTGACTTTC	CASSKETGSGANVLTF
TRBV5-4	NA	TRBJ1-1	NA	TGTGCCAGCAGCTTGGGTTCTGGGGTGAACACTGAAGCTTTCTTT	CASSLGSGVNTEAFF
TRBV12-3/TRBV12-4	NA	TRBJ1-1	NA	TGTGCCAGCAGTTTAGCTCTCCGGGGCCCATCGGGATTTCCCAACACTGAAGCTTTCTTT	CASSLALRGPSGFPNTEAFF
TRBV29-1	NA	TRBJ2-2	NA	TGCAGCGTTGAAGCCCGGATGGCCAGGCCCGGGGAGCTGTTTTTT	CSVEARMARPGELFF
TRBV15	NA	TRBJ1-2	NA	TGTGCCACAAGTCCCGATATCAGGGATGGCTACACCTTC	CATSPDIRDGYTF
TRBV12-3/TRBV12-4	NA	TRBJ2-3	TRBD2	TGTGCCAGCAGCCCTAGCGGGAACCCTCAAGATACGCAGTATTTT	CASSPSGNPQDTQYF
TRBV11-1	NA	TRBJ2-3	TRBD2	TGTGCCAGCAGCTTACCGGGACTAGCGGGAGGGCCAGAGGGGACAGATACGCAGTATTTT	CASSLPGLAGGPEGTDTQYF
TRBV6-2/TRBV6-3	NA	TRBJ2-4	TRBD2	TGTGCCAGCAACGAACGGGGGGGAGCCAAAAACATTCAGTACTTC	CASNERGGAKNIQYF
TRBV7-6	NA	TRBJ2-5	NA	TGTGCCAGCAGCTTAAGAGACAGAGTGAGGGAGACCCAGTACTTC	CASSLRDRVRETQYF